These T cell receptor beta chains were read from a single sample in a study of shared clonotypes between healthy human individuals. The data were produced by immunoSEQ multiplex PCR, yet TCRdb's version contains in-frame clones alone and is incomplete. The repertoire includes some 1,900,000 clones, approximately 94% of them detected once, and more than 0.9% sits in the top ten. Sample: naive CD8+ T cells sorted from blood. The receptors were gathered from a man between 18 and 35 years old in good health. The CDR3 runs from the conserved cysteine through the conserved F or W. The order of the fields is V gene, D gene, J gene, clone size, CDR3 protein, CDR3 DNA. The D gene is left open where the match is weak. Size is omitted from some rows. Given values are once, few, many or a class for expanded clones.

v_call: TRBV6-1
d_call: -
j_call: TRBJ2-1
clone_size: -
cdr3_aa: CASSDRRGYNEQFF
cdr3_nt: TGTGCCAGCAGTGACCGCCGGGGGTACAATGAGCAGTTCTTC

v_call: TRBV5-1
d_call: -
j_call: TRBJ1-1
clone_size: -
cdr3_aa: CASSIGHLMNTEAFF
cdr3_nt: TGCGCCAGCAGCATTGGACACCTAATGAACACTGAAGCTTTCTTT

v_call: TRBV9
d_call: TRBD2
j_call: TRBJ2-1
clone_size: -
cdr3_aa: CASSVGGGRLNEQFF
cdr3_nt: TGTGCCAGCAGCGTAGGAGGCGGGAGGCTCAATGAGCAGTTCTTC

v_call: TRBV2
d_call: -
j_call: TRBJ2-1
clone_size: -
cdr3_aa: CARQGVEQFF
cdr3_nt: TGTGCCAGGCAGGGAGTCGAGCAGTTCTTC

v_call: TRBV5-4
d_call: TRBD1
j_call: TRBJ2-5
clone_size: -
cdr3_aa: CASSTWDRGETQYF
cdr3_nt: TGTGCCAGCAGCACCTGGGACAGGGGAGAGACCCAGTACTTC

v_call: TRBV11-1
d_call: -
j_call: TRBJ1-1
clone_size: once
cdr3_aa: CASSSTTGMLEAFF
cdr3_nt: TGTGCCAGCAGCTCAACAACAGGAATGTTAGAAGCTTTCTTT

v_call: TRBV2
d_call: TRBD1
j_call: TRBJ1-2
clone_size: few
cdr3_aa: CASTFPTGRDYGYTF
cdr3_nt: TGTGCCAGCACTTTTCCGACAGGGCGAGACTATGGCTACACCTTC

v_call: TRBV6-5
d_call: -
j_call: TRBJ1-5
clone_size: -
cdr3_aa: CASSYSGIGQPQHF
cdr3_nt: TGTGCCAGCAGTTACTCGGGGATCGGTCAGCCCCAGCATTTT

v_call: TRBV30
d_call: -
j_call: TRBJ2-7
clone_size: -
cdr3_aa: CAWKLEGSEQYF
cdr3_nt: TGTGCCTGGAAACTGGAGGGATCCGAGCAGTACTTC

v_call: TRBV19
d_call: -
j_call: TRBJ2-2
clone_size: -
cdr3_aa: CASSIGPAGELFF
cdr3_nt: TGTGCCAGTAGTATAGGCCCAGCCGGGGAGCTGTTTTTT

v_call: TRBV10-3
d_call: TRBD1
j_call: TRBJ2-1
clone_size: -
cdr3_aa: CAISVEFGQGTSNEQFF
cdr3_nt: TGTGCCATCAGTGTTGAGTTCGGACAGGGGACCTCCAATGAGCAGTTCTTC

v_call: TRBV28
d_call: -
j_call: TRBJ1-1
clone_size: once
cdr3_aa: CASSFPVNTEAFF
cdr3_nt: TGTGCCAGCAGTTTCCCCGTGAACACTGAAGCTTTCTTT

v_call: TRBV5-4
d_call: -
j_call: TRBJ2-1
clone_size: -
cdr3_aa: CASSLSFRSGDEQFF
cdr3_nt: TGTGCCAGCAGCTTGTCATTTCGGTCCGGGGATGAGCAGTTCTTC

v_call: TRBV19
d_call: TRBD1
j_call: TRBJ1-5
clone_size: -
cdr3_aa: CASSAGTGSWSNQPQHF
cdr3_nt: TGTGCCAGTAGTGCAGGGACAGGGTCGTGGAGCAATCAGCCCCAGCATTTT

v_call: TRBV27
d_call: -
j_call: TRBJ1-5
clone_size: -
cdr3_aa: CASSLSQGEKDQPQHF
cdr3_nt: TGTGCCAGCAGTTTATCCCAGGGAGAGAAGGATCAGCCCCAGCATTTT

v_call: TRBV9
d_call: -
j_call: TRBJ2-5
clone_size: -
cdr3_aa: CASSVAGQETQYF
cdr3_nt: TGTGCCAGCAGCGTAGCGGGGCAAGAGACCCAGTACTTC

v_call: TRBV5-1
d_call: -
j_call: TRBJ2-5
clone_size: -
cdr3_aa: CASSDSSRREETQYF
cdr3_nt: TGCGCCAGCAGCGATTCCTCGAGGAGGGAAGAGACCCAGTACTTC

v_call: TRBV30
d_call: -
j_call: TRBJ1-5
clone_size: few
cdr3_aa: CAWSTSGASNQPQHF
cdr3_nt: TGTGCCTGGAGCACCTCCGGGGCTAGCAATCAGCCCCAGCATTTT

v_call: TRBV19
d_call: -
j_call: TRBJ1-5
clone_size: -
cdr3_aa: CASTTGPLRAQHF
cdr3_nt: TGTGCCAGTACCACAGGGCCCCTAAGGGCCCAGCATTTT

v_call: TRBV15
d_call: -
j_call: TRBJ2-4
clone_size: -
cdr3_aa: CATSSSGNSAKNIQYF
cdr3_nt: TGTGCCACCAGCAGTAGTGGGAACAGTGCCAAAAACATTCAGTACTTC

v_call: TRBV9
d_call: -
j_call: TRBJ1-2
clone_size: -
cdr3_aa: CASSVGSGGYTF
cdr3_nt: TGTGCCAGCAGCGTGGGTAGTGGCGGCTACACCTTC

v_call: TRBV27
d_call: -
j_call: TRBJ2-1
clone_size: -
cdr3_aa: CASSTDWDNEQFF
cdr3_nt: TGTGCCAGCAGTACAGACTGGGACAATGAGCAGTTCTTC

v_call: TRBV28
d_call: -
j_call: TRBJ2-7
clone_size: -
cdr3_aa: CASSFPTTSYEQYF
cdr3_nt: TGTGCCAGCAGTTTCCCCACAACATCCTACGAGCAGTACTTC

v_call: TRBV10-3
d_call: TRBD1
j_call: TRBJ2-2
clone_size: -
cdr3_aa: CAITRTGDNTGELFF
cdr3_nt: TGTGCCATCACCAGGACAGGCGACAACACCGGGGAGCTGTTTTTT

v_call: TRBV5-1
d_call: TRBD2
j_call: TRBJ2-7
clone_size: -
cdr3_aa: CASSLRTSGSYEQYF
cdr3_nt: TGCGCCAGCAGCTTGCGGACTAGCGGCTCCTACGAGCAGTACTTC

v_call: TRBV7-9
d_call: -
j_call: TRBJ2-3
clone_size: -
cdr3_aa: CASSGARDTQYF
cdr3_nt: TGTGCCAGCAGCGGTGCCAGAGATACGCAGTATTTT

v_call: TRBV30
d_call: TRBD2
j_call: TRBJ2-4
clone_size: -
cdr3_aa: CAWGETSVQYF
cdr3_nt: TGTGCCTGGGGAGAGACTAGCGTGCAGTACTTC

v_call: TRBV28
d_call: -
j_call: TRBJ2-3
clone_size: -
cdr3_aa: CASSLVGGTDTQYF
cdr3_nt: TGTGCCAGCAGTTTAGTTGGAGGCACAGATACGCAGTATTTT

v_call: TRBV27
d_call: -
j_call: TRBJ1-2
clone_size: once
cdr3_aa: CASTHTLGAGYTDGYTF
cdr3_nt: TGTGCCAGCACCCATACCTTAGGGGCAGGGTATACTGATGGCTACACCTTC

v_call: TRBV13
d_call: -
j_call: TRBJ1-1
clone_size: -
cdr3_aa: CASSLASGNPEAFF
cdr3_nt: TGTGCCAGCAGCTTAGCCTCGGGGAATCCTGAAGCTTTCTTT

v_call: TRBV6-1
d_call: -
j_call: TRBJ2-5
clone_size: once
cdr3_aa: CASSEGPVRGETQYF
cdr3_nt: TGTGCCAGCAGTGAAGGCCCAGTGCGGGGAGAGACCCAGTACTTC

v_call: TRBV28
d_call: -
j_call: TRBJ2-5
clone_size: -
cdr3_aa: CASSLFQAGQETQYF
cdr3_nt: TGTGCCAGCAGTTTATTTCAGGCGGGGCAGGAGACCCAGTACTTC

v_call: TRBV30
d_call: -
j_call: TRBJ1-6
clone_size: -
cdr3_aa: CAWSKTSSYNSPLHF
cdr3_nt: TGTGCCTGGAGTAAGACTAGCTCCTATAATTCACCCCTCCACTTT

v_call: TRBV27
d_call: -
j_call: TRBJ1-2
clone_size: once
cdr3_aa: CASSFIGGKGYTF
cdr3_nt: TGTGCCAGCAGTTTTATCGGAGGCAAGGGCTACACCTTC

v_call: TRBV4-1
d_call: -
j_call: TRBJ2-2
clone_size: -
cdr3_aa: CATRRLGNTGELFF
cdr3_nt: TGCGCCACCCGTAGGTTGGGGAACACCGGGGAGCTGTTTTTT

v_call: TRBV9
d_call: -
j_call: TRBJ2-1
clone_size: -
cdr3_aa: CASSVEGGLEQFF
cdr3_nt: TGTGCCAGCAGCGTAGAGGGAGGTTTGGAGCAGTTCTTC

v_call: TRBV10-3
d_call: -
j_call: TRBJ2-5
clone_size: -
cdr3_aa: CAITKGPQETQYF
cdr3_nt: TGTGCCATCACCAAGGGCCCGCAGGAGACCCAGTACTTC

v_call: TRBV6-1
d_call: -
j_call: TRBJ1-2
clone_size: once
cdr3_aa: CASSGHRVAGYTF
cdr3_nt: TGTGCCAGCAGTGGGCACAGGGTGGCCGGCTACACCTTC

v_call: TRBV9
d_call: TRBD1
j_call: TRBJ2-7
clone_size: -
cdr3_aa: CASSLGTGIEYEQYF
cdr3_nt: TGTGCCAGCAGCCTCGGGACAGGGATCGAGTACGAGCAGTACTTC

v_call: TRBV30
d_call: -
j_call: TRBJ2-2
clone_size: -
cdr3_aa: CAWTLQKNTGELFF
cdr3_nt: TGTGCCTGGACCCTTCAGAAGAACACCGGGGAGCTGTTTTTT

v_call: TRBV18
d_call: TRBD1
j_call: TRBJ1-6
clone_size: -
cdr3_aa: CASSLEGARFDSPLHF
cdr3_nt: TGTGCCAGCTCACTGGAGGGGGCGCGATTTGATTCACCCCTCCACTTT

v_call: TRBV28
d_call: -
j_call: TRBJ1-2
clone_size: -
cdr3_aa: CASSNPPQGTKDGYTF
cdr3_nt: TGTGCCAGCAGCAACCCCCCCCAGGGAACAAAAGATGGCTACACCTTC

v_call: TRBV6-4
d_call: -
j_call: TRBJ2-2
clone_size: -
cdr3_aa: CASSDSNGELFF
cdr3_nt: TGTGCCAGCAGTGACTCGAATGGGGAGCTGTTTTTT

v_call: TRBV10-2
d_call: -
j_call: TRBJ2-7
clone_size: once
cdr3_aa: CASSEPGGEYEQYF
cdr3_nt: TGCGCCAGCAGTGAGCCCGGGGGTGAATACGAGCAGTACTTC

v_call: TRBV11-2
d_call: -
j_call: TRBJ2-5
clone_size: -
cdr3_aa: CASSLLVGGRETQYF
cdr3_nt: TGTGCCAGCAGCCTACTAGTGGGGGGCCGGGAGACCCAGTACTTC

v_call: TRBV27
d_call: -
j_call: TRBJ1-6
clone_size: -
cdr3_aa: CASSPGMNSPLHF
cdr3_nt: TGTGCCAGCAGTCCAGGGATGAATTCACCCCTCCACTTT

v_call: TRBV7-3
d_call: -
j_call: TRBJ1-1
clone_size: once
cdr3_aa: CASSLTGDWGTEAFF
cdr3_nt: TGTGCCAGCAGCTTAACGGGAGACTGGGGGACTGAAGCTTTCTTT

v_call: TRBV13
d_call: -
j_call: TRBJ2-1
clone_size: -
cdr3_aa: CASMEGSYNEQFF
cdr3_nt: TGTGCCAGCATGGAGGGTTCCTACAATGAGCAGTTCTTC

v_call: TRBV27
d_call: -
j_call: TRBJ1-2
clone_size: -
cdr3_aa: CASSPQGPNYGYTF
cdr3_nt: TGTGCCAGCAGTCCCCAGGGACCTAACTATGGCTACACCTTC

v_call: TRBV6-6
d_call: TRBD2
j_call: TRBJ2-1
clone_size: once
cdr3_aa: CASSYTSGGAYEQFF
cdr3_nt: TGTGCCAGCAGTTACACTAGCGGGGGGGCATATGAGCAGTTCTTC